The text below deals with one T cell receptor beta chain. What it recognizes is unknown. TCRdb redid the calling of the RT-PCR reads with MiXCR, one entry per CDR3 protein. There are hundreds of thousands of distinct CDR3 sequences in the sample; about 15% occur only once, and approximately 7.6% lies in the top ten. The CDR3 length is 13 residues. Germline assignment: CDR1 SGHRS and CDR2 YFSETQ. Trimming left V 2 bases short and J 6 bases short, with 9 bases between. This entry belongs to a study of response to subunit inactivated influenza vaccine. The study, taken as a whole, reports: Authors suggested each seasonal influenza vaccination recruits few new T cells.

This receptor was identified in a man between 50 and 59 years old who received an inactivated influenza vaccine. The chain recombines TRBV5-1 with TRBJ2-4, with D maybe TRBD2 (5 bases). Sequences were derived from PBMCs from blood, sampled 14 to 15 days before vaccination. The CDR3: CASSFRGSNIQYF. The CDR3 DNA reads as TGCGCCAGCAGCTTTCGAGGGTCAAACATTCAGTACTTC.